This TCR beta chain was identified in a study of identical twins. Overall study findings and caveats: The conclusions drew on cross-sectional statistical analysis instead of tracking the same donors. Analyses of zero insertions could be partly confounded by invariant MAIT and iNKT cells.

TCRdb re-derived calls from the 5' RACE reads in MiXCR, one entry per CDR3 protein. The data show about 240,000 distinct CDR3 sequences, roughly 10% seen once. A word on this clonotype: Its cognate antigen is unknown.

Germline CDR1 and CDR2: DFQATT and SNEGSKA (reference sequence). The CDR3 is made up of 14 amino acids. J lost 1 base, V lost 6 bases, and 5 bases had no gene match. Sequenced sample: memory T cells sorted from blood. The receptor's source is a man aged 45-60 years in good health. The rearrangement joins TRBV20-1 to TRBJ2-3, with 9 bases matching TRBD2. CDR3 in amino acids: CSAVASGGTDTQYF. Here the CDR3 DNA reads TGCAGTGCCGTCGCTAGCGGGGGCACAGATACGCAGTATTTT.